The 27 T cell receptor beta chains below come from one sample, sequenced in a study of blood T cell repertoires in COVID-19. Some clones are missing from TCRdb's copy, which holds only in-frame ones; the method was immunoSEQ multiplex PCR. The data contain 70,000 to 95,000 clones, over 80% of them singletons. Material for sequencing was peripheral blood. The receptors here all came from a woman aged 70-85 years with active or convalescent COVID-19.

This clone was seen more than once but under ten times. CDR3 sequence reads: CASSFRGLNTEAFF. The CDR3 DNA reads TGTGCCAGCAGCTTTAGGGGGCTGAACACTGAAGCTTTCTTT. The V call is TRBV7-2, the J call TRBJ1-1, with 7 positions matching TRBD1. V dropped 3 bases and J dropped 0; count of bases not matched to a gene: 1. The CDR3 has 14 amino acids. Germline-derived CDR1 and CDR2 are SGHTA and FQGNSA.

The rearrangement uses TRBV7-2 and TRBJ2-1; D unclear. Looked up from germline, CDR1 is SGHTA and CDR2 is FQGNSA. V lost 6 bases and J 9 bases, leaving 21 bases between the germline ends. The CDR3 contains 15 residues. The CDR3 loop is CASRNLKGGLGEQFF. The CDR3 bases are TGTGCCAGCAGGAATTTGAAAGGCGGATTGGGTGAGCAGTTCTTC. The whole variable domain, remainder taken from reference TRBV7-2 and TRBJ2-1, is GAGVSQSPSNKVTEKGKDVELRCDPISGHTALYWYRQSLGQGLEFLIYFQGNSAPDKSGLPSDRFSAERTGGSVSTLTIQRTQQEDSAVYLCASRNLKGGLGEQFFGPGTRLTVL.

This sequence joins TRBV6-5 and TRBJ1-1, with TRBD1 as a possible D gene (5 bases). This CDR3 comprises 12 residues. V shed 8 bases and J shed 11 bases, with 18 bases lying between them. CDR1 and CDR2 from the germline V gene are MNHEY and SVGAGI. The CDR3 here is CASGGSGTRAFF. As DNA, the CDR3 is TGTGCCAGCGGAGGTTCAGGGACTCGGGCTTTCTTT.

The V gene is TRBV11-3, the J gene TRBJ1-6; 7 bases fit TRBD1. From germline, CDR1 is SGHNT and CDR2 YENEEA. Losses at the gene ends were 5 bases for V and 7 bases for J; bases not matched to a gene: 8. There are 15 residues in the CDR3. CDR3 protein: CASSPSGTANSPLHF. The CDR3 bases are TGTGCCAGCAGCCCATCCGGGACAGCAAATTCACCCCTCCACTTT.

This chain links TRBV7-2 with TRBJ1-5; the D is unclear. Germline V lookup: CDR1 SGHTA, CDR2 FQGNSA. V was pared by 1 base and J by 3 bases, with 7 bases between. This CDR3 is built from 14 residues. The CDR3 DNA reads TGTGCCAGCAGCTTAGGACATGCCAATCAGCCCCAGCATTTT. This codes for CASSLGHANQPQHF.

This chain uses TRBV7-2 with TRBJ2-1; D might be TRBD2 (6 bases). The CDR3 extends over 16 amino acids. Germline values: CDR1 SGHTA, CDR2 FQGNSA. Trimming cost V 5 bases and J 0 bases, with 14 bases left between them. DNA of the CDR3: TGTGCCAGCAGCCCTGGAGGGCGGAGCTCCTACAATGAGCAGTTCTTC. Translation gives CASSPGGRSSYNEQFF.

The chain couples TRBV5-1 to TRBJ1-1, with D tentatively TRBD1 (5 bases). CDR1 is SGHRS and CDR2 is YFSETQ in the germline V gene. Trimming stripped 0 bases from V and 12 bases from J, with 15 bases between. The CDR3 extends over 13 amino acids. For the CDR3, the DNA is TGCGCCAGCAGCTTGGAAATGGAGGGGTTACCTTTCTTT. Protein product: CASSLEMEGLPFF.

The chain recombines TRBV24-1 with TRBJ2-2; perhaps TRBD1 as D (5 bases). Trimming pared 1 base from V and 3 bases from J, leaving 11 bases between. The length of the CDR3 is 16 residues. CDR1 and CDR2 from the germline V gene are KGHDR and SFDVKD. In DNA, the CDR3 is TGTGCCACCAGTGATTTAAAGGGGAAAGACACCGGGGAGCTGTTTTTT. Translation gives CATSDLKGKDTGELFF.

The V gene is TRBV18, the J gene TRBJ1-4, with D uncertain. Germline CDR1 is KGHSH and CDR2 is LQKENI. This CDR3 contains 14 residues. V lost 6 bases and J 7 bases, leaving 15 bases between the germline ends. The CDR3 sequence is CASSPQRATEKLFF. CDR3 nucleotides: TGTGCCAGCTCGCCCCAGCGAGCTACTGAAAAACTGTTTTTT.

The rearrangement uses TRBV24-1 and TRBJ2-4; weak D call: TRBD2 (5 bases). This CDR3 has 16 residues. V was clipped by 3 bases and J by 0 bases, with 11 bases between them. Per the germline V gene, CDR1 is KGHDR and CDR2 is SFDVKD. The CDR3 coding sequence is TGTGCCACCAGTGATGGTGGAGGACTAGCCAAAAACATTCAGTACTTC. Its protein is CATSDGGGLAKNIQYF.

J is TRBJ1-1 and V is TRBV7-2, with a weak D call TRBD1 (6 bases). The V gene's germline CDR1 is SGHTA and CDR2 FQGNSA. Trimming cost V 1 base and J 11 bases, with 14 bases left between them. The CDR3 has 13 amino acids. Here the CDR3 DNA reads TGTGCCAGCAGCTTAGATAGCCGACAGGAGGCTTTCTTT. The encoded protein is CASSLDSRQEAFF.

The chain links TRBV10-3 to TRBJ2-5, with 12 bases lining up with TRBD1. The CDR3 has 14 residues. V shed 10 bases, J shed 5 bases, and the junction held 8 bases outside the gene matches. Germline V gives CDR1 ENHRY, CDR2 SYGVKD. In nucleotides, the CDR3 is TGTGCCACTACGGGACAGGGGGCTGCGGAGACCCAGTACTTC. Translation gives CATTGQGAAETQYF.

CDR3 residues: CASSQGTGVIPLHF. CDR3 nucleotide sequence: TGTGCCAGCAGCCAAGGGACAGGCGTTATACCCCTCCACTTT. The chain couples TRBV3-1 (or the pseudogene TRBV3-2) to TRBJ1-6, with TRBD1 matching 7 bases. Germline loops: CDR1 LGHDT, CDR2 YNNKEL (reference sequence). CDR3 length: 14 amino acids. The ends lost 1 base at V and 12 bases at J; junction bases unmatched: 6.

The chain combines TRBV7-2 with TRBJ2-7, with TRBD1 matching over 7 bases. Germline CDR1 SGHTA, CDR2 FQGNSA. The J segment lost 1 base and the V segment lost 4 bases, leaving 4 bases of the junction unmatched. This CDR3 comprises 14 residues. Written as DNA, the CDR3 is TGTGCCAGCAGCTCCCGGACAGGATCCTACGAGCAGTACTTC. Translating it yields CASSSRTGSYEQYF.

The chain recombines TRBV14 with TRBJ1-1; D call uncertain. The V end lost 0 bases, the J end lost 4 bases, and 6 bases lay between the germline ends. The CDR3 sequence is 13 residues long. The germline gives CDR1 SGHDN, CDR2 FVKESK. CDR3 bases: TGTGCCAGCAGCCAAGATGCAGTCACTGAAGCTTTCTTT. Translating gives CASSQDAVTEAFF.

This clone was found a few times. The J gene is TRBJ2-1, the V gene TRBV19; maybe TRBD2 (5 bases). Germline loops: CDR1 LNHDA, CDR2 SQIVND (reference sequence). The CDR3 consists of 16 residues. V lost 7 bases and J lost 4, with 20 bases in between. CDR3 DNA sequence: TGTGCCAGTACCCCCGGGGTAAGTAAACATTACAATGAGCAGTTCTTC. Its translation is CASTPGVSKHYNEQFF.

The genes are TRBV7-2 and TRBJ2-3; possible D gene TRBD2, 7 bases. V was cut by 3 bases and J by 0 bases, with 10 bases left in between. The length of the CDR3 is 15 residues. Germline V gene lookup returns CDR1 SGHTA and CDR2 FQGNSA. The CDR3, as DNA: TGTGCCAGCAGCTTTCGGGGGGCGAGCACAGATACGCAGTATTTT. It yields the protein CASSFRGASTDTQYF.

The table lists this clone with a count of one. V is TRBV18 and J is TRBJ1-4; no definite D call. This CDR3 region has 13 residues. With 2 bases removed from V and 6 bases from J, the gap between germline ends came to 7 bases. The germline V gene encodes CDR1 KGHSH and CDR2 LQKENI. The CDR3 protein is CASSPSRDEKLFF. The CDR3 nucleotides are TGTGCCAGCTCACCATCACGGGATGAAAAACTGTTTTTT.

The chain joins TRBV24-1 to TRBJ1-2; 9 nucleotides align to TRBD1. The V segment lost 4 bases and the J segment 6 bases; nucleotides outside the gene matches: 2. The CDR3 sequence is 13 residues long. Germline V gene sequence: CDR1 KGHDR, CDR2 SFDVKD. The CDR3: CATSDRDRDGYTF. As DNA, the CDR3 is TGTGCCACCAGTGACCGGGACAGGGATGGCTACACCTTC.

The CDR3 loop is CASSPGTMSYEQYF. The CDR3 DNA reads TGCGCCAGCAGCCCCGGGACTATGTCCTACGAGCAGTACTTC. The chain couples TRBV5-1 to TRBJ2-7; 7 nucleotides agree with TRBD2. This CDR3 has 14 residues. Germline V CDR1 and CDR2: SGHRS, YFSETQ. Trimming at V came to 4 bases and at J to 1 base, leaving 5 bases not matched to a gene.

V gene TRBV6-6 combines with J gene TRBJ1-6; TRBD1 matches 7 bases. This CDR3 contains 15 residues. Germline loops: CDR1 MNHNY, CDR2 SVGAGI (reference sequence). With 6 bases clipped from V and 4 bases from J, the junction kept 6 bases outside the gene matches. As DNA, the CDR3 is TGTGCCAGCAGCTGGGGACAGTTTTATAATTCACCCCTCCACTTT. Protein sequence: CASSWGQFYNSPLHF.

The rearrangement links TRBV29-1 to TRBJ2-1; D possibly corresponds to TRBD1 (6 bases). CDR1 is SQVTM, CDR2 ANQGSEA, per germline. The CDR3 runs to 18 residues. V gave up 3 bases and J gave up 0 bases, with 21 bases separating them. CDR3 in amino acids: CSVDKGRGVPRSYNEQFF. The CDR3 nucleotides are TGCAGCGTTGATAAGGGCAGGGGCGTACCTCGCTCCTACAATGAGCAGTTCTTC.

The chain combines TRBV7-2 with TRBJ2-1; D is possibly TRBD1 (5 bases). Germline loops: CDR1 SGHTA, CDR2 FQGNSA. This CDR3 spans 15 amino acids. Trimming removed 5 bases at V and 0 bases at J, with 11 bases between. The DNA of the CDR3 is TGTGCCAGCAGCAAAGGGGCTGGCTCCTACAATGAGCAGTTCTTC. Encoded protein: CASSKGAGSYNEQFF.

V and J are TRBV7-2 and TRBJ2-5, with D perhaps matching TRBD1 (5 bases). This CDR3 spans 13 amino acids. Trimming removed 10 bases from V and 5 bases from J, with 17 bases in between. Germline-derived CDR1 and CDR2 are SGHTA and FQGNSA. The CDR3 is CATTQGVRETQYF. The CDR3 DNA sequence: TGTGCCACCACGCAGGGCGTAAGGGAGACCCAGTACTTC.

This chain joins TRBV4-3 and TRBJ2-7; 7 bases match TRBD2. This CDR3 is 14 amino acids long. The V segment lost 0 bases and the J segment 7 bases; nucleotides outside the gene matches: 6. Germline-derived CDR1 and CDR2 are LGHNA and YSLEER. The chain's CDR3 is CASSQDRLAGEQYF. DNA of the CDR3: TGCGCCAGCAGCCAAGATCGACTAGCAGGTGAGCAGTACTTC.

The CDR3 sequence is CASIQDRGNTGELFF. CDR3 nucleotide sequence: TGTGCCAGCATCCAGGACAGGGGAAACACCGGGGAGCTGTTTTTT. V and J are TRBV7-2 and TRBJ2-2; TRBD1 agrees at 9 bases. Germline loops: CDR1 SGHTA, CDR2 FQGNSA. J was trimmed by 2 bases and V by 7 bases; bases with no gene match: 5. There are 15 residues in the CDR3.

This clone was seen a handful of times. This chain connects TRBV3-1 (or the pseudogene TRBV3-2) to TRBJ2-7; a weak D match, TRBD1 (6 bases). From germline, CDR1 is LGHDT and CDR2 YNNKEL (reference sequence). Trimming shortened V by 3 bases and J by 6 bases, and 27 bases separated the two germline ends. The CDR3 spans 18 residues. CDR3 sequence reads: CASSQVDAWGTPPREQYF. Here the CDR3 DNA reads TGTGCCAGCAGCCAGGTAGACGCTTGGGGGACACCTCCTCGCGAGCAGTACTTC.